This TCR beta chain was sequenced for a study of cytomegalovirus exposure and HLA in healthy donors (TCRdb year 2017). For the wider study: According to an earlier analysis of a few hundred of the donors, about 190 million T cells yielded some 110 million unique TCR beta sequences and approximately 300 Gb of sequence data. Rather than drawing on any new phenotypic data, the later analysis identified candidate immune exposures from TCR beta sequences and the way those sequences occurred across donors. Of the roughly 430 genotyped donors, 81% fell in the genetic ancestry cluster associated with self-reported Caucasian donors. HLA typing covered class I and class II loci at four-digit resolution. Donor age, sex, ethnicity and CMV serostatus were collected together with the repertoire data. The study aimed to test whether signatures of past pathogen exposure could be identified by cataloging public T cell receptors. Approximately 300 gigabases of sequencing data and about 92 million unique TCR sequences made up an early release that covered about 640 HLA-typed donors. Using immunosequencing, the study profiled T cell repertoires from some 670 subjects and related those repertoires to cytomegalovirus serostatus. The number of donors typed differed by locus, with roughly 620-630 for A, B, C, DRB1 and DQB1, around 520 for DQA1, over 600 for DPA1, and 400 to 490 for DPB1. To predict cytomegalovirus infection status, the study combined high-throughput TCR immunosequencing, statistical association of individual TCRs with disease status, and machine learning. Among around 400 genotyped donors of the cohort, an average of approximately 220,000 unique TCR beta nucleotide sequences was sequenced per donor, of which 15% to 20% were non-productive. Several DR-DQ haplotypes were handled as single units for association and clustering because linkage in the cohort was strong. An earlier analysis of nearly 600 of the donors applied high-throughput TCR beta sequencing to assess whether each TCR beta V gene segment acted as functional or pseudogenic. All discovery cohort repertoires had been generated using a single sequencing platform. A later analysis re-analyzed previously published TCR beta repertoires from 500 to 700 donors and added high-resolution HLA genotyping to study TCR occurrence patterns. In a later genetic analysis, genome-wide SNP genotypes for about 55% of the roughly 700 donors were used, and that subset was treated as a discovery cohort. In addition to the first cohort of 650 to 800 subjects, a separate validation cohort of 130 or so different subjects was used. Points the paper makes about the study in general: Because HLA typing was missing for some donors at each locus, association tests included only the typed subset. A few of the identified cytomegalovirus-associated TCR beta chains were confirmed in vitro to be specific for cytomegalovirus antigens. A further reported finding was that TCR beta sequences accurately predicted the HLA-A and HLA-B alleles for most subjects in the first cohort. In the study, 164 TCR beta chains were listed as associated with cytomegalovirus. A later genetic analysis associated a missense DCLRE1C variant with V-gene and J-gene trimming of TCR beta chains, and an independent cohort replicated the association. An earlier analysis of some 560 of the donors showed that most TCR beta V segments appeared in productive rearrangements either about 87% or about 30% of the time, which broadly matched IMGT annotations. Most TCR sequences were seen in very few donors, while some public TCRs were found in many individuals. Compared with equally common non-associated chains, HLA-associated TCR beta chains in a later analysis were more clonally expanded and had lower generation probabilities. In this cohort, only TCR beta chains were sequenced, and detectable features were limited by the absence of alpha or paired-chain data. In a later genetic analysis, fewer N-insertions in productive TCRs were reported among donors in an Asian-associated ancestry cluster than the roughly 700-donor mean. Correlated functional status among segregating V segments might be attributable to linkage disequilibrium, but an unknown experimental factor could not be ruled out. The earlier analysis of about 600 of the donors excluded 15 to 20 rarely observed V segments, including chromosome 9 orphons, because counts were too low. The 87-base-pair reads could not distinguish some IMGT-functional V segments, including TRBV6-2 and TRBV6-3, so those segments were excluded. Immune exposure information for the cohort was limited to CMV serostatus. Most CMV-associated TCR beta chains appeared to be HLA-restricted in a later analysis, and the HLA associations seemed to be driven largely by CMV exposure. Presence/absence analyses assumed roughly uniform sequencing depth across donors, an assumption that may not hold. In a later analysis, the rate of TCR association differed among HLA loci, with DRB1 alleles having the most associated TCRs and HLA-C alleles having the fewest. Assigning TCR associations to individual alleles was difficult when HLA alleles, especially DR and DQ, strongly co-occurred. A later analysis associated 15,000 to 20,000 TCR beta sequences with specific HLA alleles at a false discovery rate of 0.05. According to the authors, the approach could potentially be generalized to other disease states and immunological phenotypes. A cluster of highly shared sequence variants was judged likely to be a technical artifact of the sequencing pipeline. Cytomegalovirus status was reported to be diagnosed by the classifier with high specificity and sensitivity in both the original and validation cohorts. Several of the top co-occurrence clusters appeared to be linked to parvovirus B19, influenza, CMV and Epstein-Barr virus, according to a later analysis.

The CDR3 goes from the cysteine to the phenylalanine over 18 residues. Here the CDR3 DNA is all that survives: 54 bases in frame from base 1. CDR1 and CDR2 (SGHAT, FQNNGV) derive from the germline V gene. From V the trimming removes 6 bases and from J it removes 3 bases, while the gene matches leave 13 bases of the junction unaccounted for. The method was the immunoSEQ multiplex PCR assay. A mixture of 60 forward primers for TCR Vbeta segments and 13 reverse primers for TCR Jbeta segments was used in the multiplex PCR. A multiplex PCR assay on genomic DNA amplified the CDR3 region of rearranged TCR beta genes. Amplified TCR beta libraries were sequenced as 87-base-pair reads on the Illumina HiSeq System. For the original study's pipeline: A later analysis tallied tens of millions of unique TCR beta chains across the approximately 670 repertoires, and approximately 9.9 million of those chains were shared by two or more donors. A nearest-neighbor algorithm error-corrected the raw reads and collapsed the reads into unique sequences, merging closely related sequences to remove PCR and sequencing errors. CDR3 sequences were aligned to IMGT reference sequences to assign V, D and J gene segments. For a sequence to be retained, a match of at least six nucleotides was required to both a V gene segment and a J gene segment. A rearrangement counted as productive if the CDR3 had no stop codons and remained in frame with V and J, and every other rearrangement counted as non-productive. CDR3 was defined according to IMGT convention as the region running from the second conserved V-encoded cysteine to the conserved J-encoded phenylalanine. Sequences without an unambiguous match to a single V gene segment were excluded from the earlier analysis of 500 to 700 of the donors. In an earlier analysis of a few hundred of the donors, a V segment was called functional when productive rearrangements were above 56.7%, and segregating when the standard deviation between donors exceeded 5%. A statistical classification framework was built to diagnose cytomegalovirus status from the catalog of TCR beta chain sequences. In a later analysis, TCR nucleotide sequences were compared against IMGT/GENE-DB human TR gene sequences so that V and J genes could be assigned. The TCRdist pipeline was used in a later analysis to assign CDR3 sequences and most-parsimonious VDJ recombination scenarios. In a later analysis, each TCR beta chain was defined by its CDR3 amino acid sequence together with its V-gene family, and reads without a unique V-gene family were excluded. In a later analysis, around 600 highly shared, low-generation-probability nucleotide sequences were removed to address suspected cross-contamination and a sequencing artifact. For each public chain, a later analysis derived a clonal expansion index from normalized ranks of inferred template counts within each repertoire. In a later analysis, generation probabilities were computed with a VDJ recombination model fitted to out-of-frame rearrangements, and the resulting probabilities were checked against IGoR. Hypergeometric tests were used in a later analysis to score TCR-TCR, TCR-HLA and TCR-CMV co-occurrence, with a repertoire-size bias correction applied to the TCR pairs. A later analysis estimated false discovery rates by permuting HLA or CMV assignments 20 times. In a later analysis, co-occurring TCRs were grouped using DBSCAN, with TCRdist sequence similarity added in when clustering inside HLA-allele-positive subsets. Repertoires with fewer than 30,000 or more than 120,000 public chains, plus five repertoires with anomalous nucleotide sharing, were excluded from co-occurrence clustering. In its TCRdb copy, this immuneACCESS table keeps in-frame sequences only and misses some clones. Where compared with another copy, unresolved V genes explain less than half of these, and the others have no known cause. That table gives V, J and clone size, and the DNA gave D and trimming. Present in this sample are about 94,000 clones, around four fifths of which were seen just once. Of the sample, 0.76% is held by the ten largest clones.

The cohort was made up of about 610 healthy bone marrow donors. All cohort members were sampled while nominally healthy, although unrecorded immune exposures were likely present. The donor was CMV seronegative and was included in the group of a few hundred seronegative cohort members. Each donor provided a peripheral blood sample, and peripheral blood mononuclear cells were used for TCR beta sequencing. Genomic DNA was extracted from the blood cell samples with the Qiagen DNeasy Blood Extraction Kit. Notes on this clone: Its antigen is still unknown. The sample holds no much larger clone one base away, and base qualities are not on file.

The material sequenced was PBMCs. The chain links TRBV11-2 with TRBJ2-3, and 12 junction bases match TRBD2. The TCR sequence derives from a woman in her sixties or seventies in good health and CMV-seronegative. This receptor has the CDR3 CASSAELAGGWGTDTQYF. The nucleotide sequence reads as follows: TGTGCCAGCAGTGCCGAACTAGCGGGGGGTTGGGGTACAGATACGCAGTATTTT.